The 24 T cell receptor beta chains below come from one sample, sequenced in a study of patients and donors after allogeneic stem cell transplantation. In TCRdb, the RT-PCR reads were re-called with MiXCR into one record per CDR3 protein. The sample holds some 880,000 distinct CDR3 sequences, roughly 18% seen once. What was sequenced was blood, either unsorted or a sorted T cell fraction (not recorded which). Receptors originate from a human donor who was either an allogeneic HSCT recipient or a stem cell or donor lymphocyte infusion donor (not recorded which). It is not recorded whose cells these are; they may come from a transplant donor.

This clonotype was recorded a few times. The chain recombines TRBV29-1 with TRBJ2-7, with TRBD1 matching over 8 bases. The V and J ends lost 4 bases and 3 bases, in that order; junction bases with no gene match: 2. Germline V gives CDR1 SQVTM, CDR2 ANQGSEA. This CDR3 comprises 12 residues. The CDR3 DNA reads TGCAGCGTTGGACAGGGGAGCTACGAGCAGTACTTC. It encodes CSVGQGSYEQYF.

This clonotype was seen only a few times. The chain joins TRBV20-1 to TRBJ1-4, with TRBD1 as a possible D gene (5 bases). Trimming took off 1 base at V and 7 bases at J, with 16 bases between the two ends. The CDR3 is 15 amino acids. Germline lookup yields CDR1 DFQATT and CDR2 SNEGSKA (reference sequence). The CDR3: CSARVANPGGEKLFF. The CDR3 region has the DNA TGCAGTGCTAGAGTAGCCAACCCGGGGGGTGAAAAACTGTTTTTT.

This clonotype was seen a handful of times. The rearrangement links TRBV10-3 to TRBJ2-5; maybe TRBD1 (5 bases). The CDR3 extends over 14 amino acids. In germline, CDR1 is ENHRY, CDR2 SYGVKD. V lost 0 bases to trimming and J lost 5 bases, with 10 bases between them. This chain's CDR3 is CAISESPGMETQYF. The CDR3 nucleotides read TGTGCCATCAGTGAGTCTCCAGGGATGGAGACCCAGTACTTC.

As DNA, the CDR3 is TGTGCCAGCAGCTCGGCCGGGACCGGTCAAAGAGAGCAGTACTTC. Its translation: CASSSAGTGQREQYF. The genes are TRBV7-2 and TRBJ2-7; tentatively, D is TRBD1 or TRBD2 (5 bases each). The V end was cut by 4 bases, the J end by 7 bases, with 20 bases between. Germline V gene sequence: CDR1 SGHTA, CDR2 FQGNSA. This CDR3 has 15 amino acids.

This clonotype came up a few times. This chain uses TRBV10-2 with TRBJ1-2; 8 bases align to TRBD1. The CDR3 runs 13 residues. Germline CDR1 WSHSY, CDR2 SAAADI. V gave up 7 bases and J gave up 5 bases; unmatched junction bases: 6. The DNA of the CDR3 is TGCGCCAGCAACGAGGACAGGGATTATGGCTACACCTTC. It codes for CASNEDRDYGYTF.

The J gene is TRBJ1-6, the V gene TRBV20-1; 10 nucleotides align to TRBD1. Trimming at V came to 7 bases and at J to 5 bases, leaving 5 bases not matched to a gene. Germline V gene sequence: CDR1 DFQATT, CDR2 SNEGSKA (reference sequence). There are 14 residues in the CDR3. The CDR3 DNA reads TGCAGTGTAAGGACAGGGGGTGATAATTCACCCCTCCACTTT. Protein product: CSVRTGGDNSPLHF.

In DNA, the CDR3 is TGTGCCAGCAGCTTAGCGCTGAGCGGGAGTACAGATACGCAGTATTTT. Translating gives CASSLALSGSTDTQYF. J is TRBJ2-3 and V is TRBV7-7, with TRBD2 matching 8 bases. V lost 0 bases and J lost 3; bases outside the gene matches: 5. The CDR3 is 16 residues long. Per germline, CDR1 SSHAT and CDR2 FNYEAQ (reference sequence).

This clonotype was counted a few times. The chain has TRBV27 and TRBJ1-2; TRBD1 is a possible D gene (6 bases). CDR3 length: 14 residues. Germline loops: CDR1 MNHEY, CDR2 SMNVEV (reference sequence). The V end was cut by 0 bases, the J end by 8 bases, with 13 bases between. CDR3 bases: TGTGCCAGCAGTTTATCGATCAGGGGCAACGGCTACACCTTC. Translated, it gives CASSLSIRGNGYTF.

The CDR3 nucleotides read TGTGCCAGCACCGAAGGGCCCGCGGCCTCACCCCTCCACTTT. This codes for CASTEGPAASPLHF. The gene calls are TRBV7-9 and TRBJ1-6; D unresolved. CDR3 length equals 14 residues. Germline CDR1 and CDR2: SEHNR and FQNEAQ (reference sequence). V dropped 7 bases and J dropped 10 bases, with 17 bases sitting between them.

In this sample, this clonotype turned up a few times. The chain is built from TRBV12-5 and TRBJ2-7; D perhaps matches TRBD1 (6 bases). The CDR3 is made up of 17 amino acids. Germline CDR1 LGHNT, CDR2 FRNRAP. V was clipped by 3 bases and J by 2 bases, with 20 bases between them. For the CDR3, the DNA is TGTGCTAGTGGTTTAGGGTCCCTTTGGACAGAACCCTACGAGCAGTACTTC. Its translation is CASGLGSLWTEPYEQYF.

The chain has TRBV29-1 and TRBJ2-7; 10 bases map to TRBD1. Per the germline V gene, CDR1 is SQVTM and CDR2 is ANQGSEA. The CDR3 runs 14 residues. The trim removed 6 bases at V and 0 bases at J, leaving 5 bases unmatched. The DNA for the CDR3 is TGCAGCGTAGCCGGGACAGGGGACTCCTACGAGCAGTACTTC. It encodes CSVAGTGDSYEQYF.

This clonotype was counted a few times. J is TRBJ2-5 and V is TRBV7-2; TRBD2 aligns across 8 bases. CDR1 SGHTA and CDR2 FQGNSA come from the germline V gene. The V gene end was trimmed by 7 bases and the J gene end by 1 base; junction bases not matched to a gene: 11. The CDR3 runs to 16 residues. The CDR3 DNA follows: TGTGCCAGCACCCCAGGGGCGGGGGGAATCCAAGAGACCCAGTACTTC. Translation gives CASTPGAGGIQETQYF.

This clonotype was found a few times. V usage is TRBV5-1 and J usage is TRBJ2-1, with 8 positions matching TRBD2. CDR1 and CDR2 from the germline V gene are SGHRS and YFSETQ. V shed 3 bases and J 4 bases; nucleotides not matched to a gene: 6. The CDR3 is 15 amino acids. The DNA of the CDR3 is TGCGCCAGCAGCTCCGGGGGGGCCCCTTACAATGAGCAGTTCTTC. Encoded protein: CASSSGGAPYNEQFF.

The chain joins TRBV6-2 or TRBV6-3 to TRBJ2-2; 13 bases agree with TRBD2. The CDR3 has 16 amino acids. The ends lost 4 bases at V and 5 bases at J; junction bases unmatched: 4. Per the germline V gene, CDR1 is MNHEY and CDR2 is SVGEGT. CDR3 sequence (DNA): TGTGCCAGCAGTTCACTAGCGGGGGGGCCGACCGGGGAGCTGTTTTTT. The encoded protein is CASSSLAGGPTGELFF.

This clonotype came up a few times. CDR3 DNA: TGCGCCAGCAGCTTGAGTGGTGGGATGAACACTGAAGCTTTCTTT. This sequence encodes CASSLSGGMNTEAFF. V and J are TRBV5-1 and TRBJ1-1; no clear D gene. Germline CDR1 is SGHRS and CDR2 is YFSETQ. The CDR3 runs to 15 residues. V lost 1 base and J lost 0, with 10 bases in between.

This clonotype came up many times. The CDR3 nucleotides are TGTGCCAGCAGCTCCCTGGAGGGCACTGAAGCTTTCTTT. Its translation: CASSSLEGTEAFF. This chain links TRBV12-3 or TRBV12-4 with TRBJ1-1; D is uncertain. CDR3 length equals 13 residues. The V end lost 6 bases, the J end lost 4 bases, and 12 bases lay between the germline ends.

The sample holds a few counts of this clonotype. The chain joins TRBV5-5 to TRBJ2-1; tentatively, D is TRBD1 or TRBD2 (7 bases each). Germline CDR1 and CDR2: SGHKS and YYEKEE (reference sequence). CDR3 length equals 17 residues. V dropped 4 bases and J dropped 0 bases, with 17 bases sitting between them. This CDR3 is CASSLLGGDSSYNEQFF. The CDR3 nucleotides are TGTGCCAGCAGCCTATTGGGGGGGGACAGCTCCTACAATGAGCAGTTCTTC.

The V gene is TRBV4-3, the J gene TRBJ1-5; no definite D call. The CDR3 consists of 17 residues. V was pared by 0 bases and J by 0 bases, with 12 bases between. Looked up from germline, CDR1 is LGHNA and CDR2 is YSLEER. For the CDR3, the DNA is TGCGCCAGCAGCCAAGATCTGGGTCTCTTTAGCAATCAGCCCCAGCATTTT. Protein product: CASSQDLGLFSNQPQHF.

This clonotype was observed many times. The rearrangement joins TRBV10-3 to TRBJ2-2; no reliable D call. CDR1 and CDR2 (germline): ENHRY, SYGVKD. The V end was cut by 10 bases, the J end by 4 bases, with 10 bases between. The CDR3 is made up of 12 amino acids. For the CDR3, the DNA is TGTGCCACCCGGGCCGTCACCGGGGAGCTGTTTTTT. It yields the protein CATRAVTGELFF.

This clonotype has a count of ten or more. The J gene is TRBJ2-3, the V gene TRBV4-3; 10 bases line up with TRBD2. Losses at the gene ends were 0 bases for V and 2 bases for J; bases not matched to a gene: 5. The length of the CDR3 is 17 residues. Per the germline V gene, CDR1 is LGHNA and CDR2 is YSLEER. For the CDR3, the DNA is TGCGCCAGCAGCCAAGAGGCGGGACTAGCGAACACAGATACGCAGTATTTT. This codes for CASSQEAGLANTDTQYF.

This clonotype was seen only a few times. CDR3 bases: TGCAGTGCTAGGGCAGGGCTACTATATAATTCACCCCTCCACTTT. Translation gives CSARAGLLYNSPLHF. The chain recombines TRBV20-1 with TRBJ1-6, with D possibly matching TRBD1 (5 bases). The V end was cut by 3 bases, the J end by 4 bases, with 13 bases between. The CDR3 spans 15 residues. Germline V lookup: CDR1 DFQATT, CDR2 SNEGSKA (reference sequence).

This clonotype has a handful of counts. This chain links TRBV27 with TRBJ2-7, with 8 bases identical to TRBD1. The CDR3 contains 13 residues. The V segment lost 6 bases and the J segment 4 bases; nucleotides outside the gene matches: 5. Germline lookup yields CDR1 MNHEY and CDR2 SMNVEV (reference sequence). CDR3 sequence (DNA): TGTGCCAGCAGGGACAGGGTCGGATACGAGCAGTACTTC. This gives the protein CASRDRVGYEQYF.

In this sample, this clonotype turned up many times. The chain employs TRBV5-1 and TRBJ2-2; no reliable D call. V was pared by 7 bases and J by 6 bases, with 19 bases between. Germline CDR1 and CDR2: SGHRS and YFSETQ. This CDR3 is 15 amino acids long. The CDR3 loop is CASVTDPSMSGELFF. The DNA of the CDR3 is TGCGCCAGCGTCACAGATCCGAGCATGTCCGGGGAGCTGTTTTTT.

The chain combines TRBV20-1 with TRBJ2-1; 15 bases align to TRBD2. V dropped 6 bases and J dropped 5; count of bases not matched to a gene: 5. CDR3 length: 15 amino acids. The germline V gene has CDR1 DFQATT and CDR2 SNEGSKA (reference sequence). CDR3: CSALGLAGGHNEQFF. CDR3 DNA sequence: TGCAGTGCCTTGGGACTAGCGGGGGGACACAATGAGCAGTTCTTC.